The 19 T cell receptor beta chains below were found in one sample sequenced in a study of T cells in Graves' hyperthyroidism and ophthalmopathy (dated by TCRdb to the late 2010s). Library prep was done by multiplex PCR. These reads were obtained on an Illumina HiSeq 2000. TCR beta CDR3 regions were amplified from RNA transcripts. For the first round of RT-PCR on the TCR CDR3, the HTBI primer set was used together with the Qiagen OneStep RT-PCR kit. TCRdb redid the processing of the public reads, applying fastp at Q25 and MiXCR, and retained in-frame beta chains. Identical CDR3 proteins give one entry, which carries the most common genes and DNA. This sample gives 200,000 to 250,000 distinct CDR3 sequences in total; 15% to 20% of them show up just once. The ten largest clones take up around 50% of the sample. The sample consisted of blood. These receptors were taken from a man between 45 and 60 years old with Graves' hyperthyroidism.

This clonotype was recorded many times. CDR3 loop: CASSLGTSRYNEQFF. CDR3 in DNA: TGTGCCAGCAGCTTGGGGACTAGCCGCTACAATGAGCAGTTCTTC. V and J are TRBV7-2 and TRBJ2-1; 9 bases are a match to TRBD2. Per the germline V gene, CDR1 is SGHTA and CDR2 is FQGNSA. This CDR3 region has 15 residues. V shed 3 bases, J shed 3 bases, and the junction held 3 bases outside the gene matches.

In this sample, this clonotype turned up many times. The chain combines TRBV7-8 with TRBJ2-7; TRBD2 matches at 10 bases. The CDR3 is made up of 16 amino acids. Unmatched junction bases numbered 10, after V lost 2 bases and J lost 6 bases. Germline CDR1 reads SGHVS; CDR2 reads FQNEAQ. In DNA, the CDR3 is TGTGCCAGCAGCTTATTCGGAGCGGGAGGGCTTTCCGAGCAGTACTTC. This translates into CASSLFGAGGLSEQYF.

This clonotype was observed a handful of times. This chain connects TRBV5-1 to TRBJ2-3; the D call may be TRBD1 or TRBD2 (5 bases each). Germline V lookup: CDR1 SGHRS, CDR2 YFSETQ. V lost 2 bases and J 2 bases, leaving 15 bases between the germline ends. The CDR3 has 16 amino acids. As DNA, the CDR3 is TGCGCCAGCAGCTTCCAGGGAGCCGGGTACACAGATACGCAGTATTTT. It yields the protein CASSFQGAGYTDTQYF.

This chain links TRBV7-9 with TRBJ2-3; 12 nucleotides match TRBD1. CDR3 size: 15 residues. The junction had 8 bases not matched to a gene; V was cut back by 5 bases and J by 8 bases. In germline, CDR1 is SEHNR, CDR2 FQNEAQ (reference sequence). The DNA for the CDR3 is TGTGCCAGCAGCATGCCGGGACAGGGGGCAGTTACGCAGTATTTT. Translated: CASSMPGQGAVTQYF.

The V call is TRBV28, the J call TRBJ2-7; D possibly corresponds to TRBD1 (6 bases). CDR1 and CDR2 (germline): MDHEN, SYDVKM. This CDR3 region has 14 residues. Trimming left V 6 bases short and J 0 bases short, with 12 bases between. The CDR3 bases are TGTGCCAGCAGCCGTGGACAGACCTCCTACGAGCAGTACTTC. Amino acid sequence: CASSRGQTSYEQYF.

Ten or more counts support this clonotype. This sequence joins TRBV18 and TRBJ2-1; 8 bases are a match to TRBD1. V lost 6 bases to trimming and J lost 8 bases; unmatched junction nucleotides: 9. Germline loops: CDR1 KGHSH, CDR2 LQKENI. The CDR3 totals 14 residues. The CDR3 nucleotides are TGTGCCAGCTCTCCCGACAGGGGAGGCTATGAGCAGTTCTTC. This sequence encodes CASSPDRGGYEQFF.

In its sample, this clonotype was seen many times. This sequence joins TRBV4-1 and TRBJ1-1, with D possibly matching TRBD1 (5 bases). Germline V gene sequence: CDR1 MGHRA, CDR2 YSYEKL. Trimming took 1 base from V and 3 from J, leaving 15 bases between them. The CDR3 is made up of 16 amino acids. CDR3 protein: CASSQALKGRDTEAFF. The DNA for the CDR3 is TGCGCCAGCAGCCAAGCGCTGAAGGGGCGCGACACTGAAGCTTTCTTT.

This clonotype came up many times. The rearrangement uses TRBV11-2 and TRBJ1-2; perhaps TRBD1 as D (6 bases). V was clipped by 5 bases and J by 0 bases, with 22 bases between them. Germline lookup yields CDR1 SGHAT and CDR2 FQNNGV. This CDR3 region has 18 residues. CDR3 protein: CASSVTQPQGAANYGYTF. The CDR3 nucleotides read TGTGCCAGCAGCGTCACCCAGCCACAGGGAGCAGCTAACTATGGCTACACCTTC. Full variable domain (remainder filled in from reference TRBV11-2 and TRBJ1-2): EAGVAQSPRYKIIEKRQSVAFWCNPISGHATLYWYQQILGQGPKLLIQFQNNGVVDDSQLPKDRFSAERLKGVDSTLKIQPAKLEDSAVYLCASSVTQPQGAANYGYTFGSGTRLTVV.

This clonotype was seen at least ten times. V is TRBV6-2 or TRBV6-3 and J is TRBJ2-7; D is perhaps TRBD1 or TRBD2 (6 bases each). CDR1 and CDR2 from the germline V gene are MNHEY and SVGEGT. V lost 6 bases, J lost 6 bases, and 18 bases lay in between. The CDR3 extends over 14 amino acids. CDR3 region: CASRKTGGQGEQYF. In nucleotides, the CDR3 is TGTGCCAGCAGAAAGACCGGGGGCCAGGGCGAGCAGTACTTC.

CDR3 sequence: CASSVEGRSSYNEQFF. The CDR3 DNA reads TGTGCCAGCAGCGTAGAGGGACGTAGCTCCTACAATGAGCAGTTCTTC. V and J are TRBV9 and TRBJ2-1, with D possibly called TRBD1 or TRBD2 (5 bases each). V shed 0 bases and J shed 0 bases, with 10 bases lying between them. Germline V lookup: CDR1 SGDLS, CDR2 YYNGEE. CDR3 length: 16 residues. Full variable domain (outside the CDR3, taken from reference TRBV9 and TRBJ2-1): DSGVTQTPKHLITATGQRVTLRCSPRSGDLSVYWYQQSLDQGLQFLIQYYNGEERAKGNILERFSAQQFPDLHSELNLSSLELGDSALYFCASSVEGRSSYNEQFFGPGTRLTVL.

The chain couples TRBV10-3 to TRBJ2-2, with D tentatively TRBD1 (6 bases). Trimming removed 8 bases from V and 3 bases from J, with 13 bases in between. The CDR3 contains 14 residues. Germline V gene lookup returns CDR1 ENHRY and CDR2 SYGVKD. CDR3 coding DNA: TGTGCCATCGGGGGCAATGTGGACACCGGGGAGCTGTTTTTT. As protein: CAIGGNVDTGELFF.

This clonotype has ten or more counts. This chain joins TRBV7-2 and TRBJ2-1, with TRBD2 identical over 9 bases. Germline CDR1 SGHTA, CDR2 FQGNSA. The CDR3 is 13 amino acids. Unmatched junction bases numbered 4, after V lost 1 base and J lost 12 bases. CDR3 amino acids: CASSLEASGMQFF. CDR3 nucleotide sequence: TGTGCCAGCAGCTTAGAAGCTAGCGGGATGCAGTTCTTC.

Remarks on this clonotype: Given a much more abundant clone one base away, this may be a read error. The chain employs TRBV10-3 and TRBJ2-5; 7 bases align to TRBD1. Trimming cost V 3 bases and J 4 bases; bases outside gene matches: 5. The CDR3 consists of 14 residues. CDR1 ENHRY and CDR2 SYGVKD come from the germline V gene. The CDR3 DNA reads as TGTGCCATCAGTGATCGACAGGGACCAGAGACCCAGTACTTC. This gives the protein CAISDRQGPETQYF.

This clonotype was counted between two and nine times. This chain uses TRBV5-6 with TRBJ1-1, with TRBD1 matching 9 bases. From germline, CDR1 is SGHDT and CDR2 YYEEEE. With V trimmed by 0 bases and J by 3 bases, 0 bases remained unmatched. The CDR3 covers 14 residues. CDR3 nucleotide sequence: TGTGCCAGCAGCTTGGGGGACAGGGACACTGAAGCTTTCTTT. The encoded protein is CASSLGDRDTEAFF.

The V call is TRBV7-8, the J call TRBJ2-7, with TRBD2 as a possible D gene (6 bases). This CDR3 is built from 17 residues. Germline CDR1 SGHVS, CDR2 FQNEAQ. Trimming cost V 0 bases and J 6 bases, with 21 bases left between them. CDR3 region: CASSLAFSGAQPSEQYF. In DNA, the CDR3 is TGTGCCAGCAGCTTAGCATTTTCGGGAGCCCAGCCGTCCGAGCAGTACTTC.

This clonotype was seen more than once but under ten times. This may be a read error, as it is one base from a much larger clone. This chain joins TRBV11-2 and TRBJ1-1, with a tentative D call TRBD1 (6 bases). The germline V gene has CDR1 SGHAT and CDR2 FQNNGV. The CDR3 totals 14 residues. The CDR3 sequence is CANSSLRQGPEAFF. The CDR3 DNA reads TGTGCCAACAGCTCATTAAGGCAGGGGCCTGAAGCTTTCTTT.

This clonotype was observed a handful of times. This rearrangement joins TRBV6-2 or TRBV6-3 to TRBJ2-1; TRBD1 matches 7 bases. Germline values: CDR1 MNHEY, CDR2 SVGEGT. Unmatched junction bases numbered 4, after V lost 5 bases and J lost 3 bases. The CDR3 length is 14 residues. The DNA for the CDR3 is TGTGCCAGCAGTCGGACAGGAGTCTACAATGAGCAGTTCTTC. Amino acid sequence: CASSRTGVYNEQFF.

Many counts were recorded for this clonotype. The chain combines TRBV6-6 with TRBJ2-1; no clear D gene. This CDR3 has 14 amino acids. Germline CDR1 is MNHNY and CDR2 is SVGAGI (reference sequence). The V end was cut by 1 base, the J end by 3 bases, with 7 bases between. The DNA of the CDR3 is TGTGCCAGCAGTTACTTCCCTGGCTACAATGAGCAGTTCTTC. It is translated as CASSYFPGYNEQFF.

This clonotype was observed at least ten times. The chain joins TRBV3-1 to TRBJ2-7; TRBD1 matches at 9 bases. Unmatched junction bases numbered 7, after V lost 0 bases and J lost 4 bases. The CDR3 extends over 16 amino acids. Per the germline V gene, CDR1 is LGHDT and CDR2 is YNNKEL (reference sequence). The CDR3: CASSQDRGQGRYEQYF. The DNA of the CDR3 is TGTGCCAGCAGCCAAGATCGGGGACAGGGTAGGTACGAGCAGTACTTC.